These T cell receptor beta chains were read from a single sample in a study of blood T cell repertoires in COVID-19. This table comes from immunoSEQ multiplex PCR, and its TCRdb copy is limited to in-frame clones, with some not included. The table lists almost 400,000 clones, around 87% of them singletons. The sequenced sample was peripheral blood. These receptor sequences come from a woman between 55 and 75 years old with COVID-19, enrolled during active disease. The CDR3 runs from the conserved cysteine through the conserved F or W. Each record gives: CDR3 DNA, CDR3 protein, V gene, J gene, clone size, D gene. D genes are given only for firm matches. Expanded clones are given a class, and other clones once, few, many or no size at all.

TGTGCCAGCAGTTACCCTCTGACAGGAGGCCCCGGGGAGCTGTTTTTT	CASSYPLTGGPGELFF	TRBV6-6	TRBJ2-2	-	-
TGCGCCAGCAGCGGACAGGGGGCACACACTGAAGCTTTCTTT	CASSGQGAHTEAFF	TRBV5-1	TRBJ1-1	-	TRBD1
TGTGCCAGCAGCTCGGACAGTAGGAATGAGCAGTTCTTC	CASSSDSRNEQFF	TRBV5-6	TRBJ2-1	-	-
TGTGCCAGCAGCCCAAGGACAGGTTACGGAGAGACCCAGTACTTC	CASSPRTGYGETQYF	TRBV9	TRBJ2-5	-	TRBD1
TGTGCCAGCAGCCACCAGGGGGCCAACACCGGGGAGCTGTTTTTT	CASSHQGANTGELFF	TRBV3-1/TRBV3-2	TRBJ2-2	-	TRBD1
TGTGCCAGCAGCTTTGACAGGGGATCCACTGAAGCTTTCTTT	CASSFDRGSTEAFF	TRBV7-3	TRBJ1-1	-	TRBD1
TGTGCCAGTAGTCCTCGGAGGGGTGAAAACCAAGAGACCCAGTACTTC	CASSPRRGENQETQYF	TRBV19	TRBJ2-5	-	-
TGTGCCAGCAGTTTATGGGGACAGGGCATGAGCACCTTC	CASSLWGQGMSTF	TRBV28	TRBJ1-2	-	TRBD1
TGTGCCAGCAGGCCCCCCGGGACAACCGGGGAGCTGTTTTTT	CASRPPGTTGELFF	TRBV7-3	TRBJ2-2	-	-
TGTGCCAGCAGCTCCACTTATACAGCTAGCCCCGGGGAGCTGTTTTTT	CASSSTYTASPGELFF	TRBV7-9	TRBJ2-2	once	-
TGTGCCAGCAGCTTGGACCAGCGGCCCGAGCAGTACTTC	CASSLDQRPEQYF	TRBV7-8	TRBJ2-7	-	-
TGTGCCATCAGCCGAACGGGAGCTAGGACTAATGAAAAACTGTTTTTT	CAISRTGARTNEKLFF	TRBV10-3	TRBJ1-4	-	-
TGTGCCAGCAAGGTTTGGAGGGACAGAGATCAGCCCCAGCATTTT	CASKVWRDRDQPQHF	TRBV28	TRBJ1-5	once	TRBD1
TGTGCCAGTAGTAAGGGGACAGGGGGTTTCTACGAGCAGTACTTC	CASSKGTGGFYEQYF	TRBV19	TRBJ2-7	-	TRBD1
TGTGCCAGCAGCACCGGGTCCACCGGGGGCTACACCTTC	CASSTGSTGGYTF	TRBV7-9	TRBJ1-2	-	-
TGTGCCAGCTCAAGGGGTCAGAAGAATCAGCCCCAGCATTTT	CASSRGQKNQPQHF	TRBV18	TRBJ1-5	-	-
TGTGCCAGCAGCTTAGTTGCCGAGAACACCATATATTTT	CASSLVAENTIYF	TRBV7-9	TRBJ1-3	-	-
TGTGCCAGCAGTTTCTTTGATACAGGGCCAGATACGCAGTATTTT	CASSFFDTGPDTQYF	TRBV28	TRBJ2-3	-	-
TGTGCCAGTAGAATAAATGTGGCCAGGGGTAAAGACTATGGCTACACCTTC	CASRINVARGKDYGYTF	TRBV19	TRBJ1-2	-	-
TGTGCCAGCAGTTTAGGGCCCTGGGAGCTGTTTTTT	CASSLGPWELFF	TRBV28	TRBJ2-2	few	-
TGTGCCAGCGCCCCGGCGGACTATGGCTACACCTTC	CASAPADYGYTF	TRBV6-6	TRBJ1-2	-	-
TGTGCCAGCAGCCCCGGACTAGCGGGGGGACCTAGCACAGATACGCAGTATTTT	CASSPGLAGGPSTDTQYF	TRBV3-1/TRBV3-2	TRBJ2-3	once	TRBD2
TGTGCCAGCACCCGGGGACAGGGCATAGGCTACACCTTC	CASTRGQGIGYTF	TRBV28	TRBJ1-2	-	TRBD1
TGTGCCAGCAGTACCGCCACGGCTAGCTCCTACGAGCAGTACTTC	CASSTATASSYEQYF	TRBV6-6	TRBJ2-7	-	-
TGTGCCAGCAGCGCTAGCGGGGGGGGGCCCGAGCAGTACTTC	CASSASGGGPEQYF	TRBV7-9	TRBJ2-7	-	TRBD2
TGTGCCAGCAGCGTTTTAGTTAACACCGGGGAGCTGTTTTTT	CASSVLVNTGELFF	TRBV9	TRBJ2-2	-	-
TGTGCCAGCAGCCGCGGGAAGGTTAGCGGGGGCACGAACACCGGGGAGCTGTTTTTT	CASSRGKVSGGTNTGELFF	TRBV14	TRBJ2-2	-	TRBD2
TGTGCCAGCAGCCAAGATCAGTTTAAAACGGAGGGGACGGACGAGACCCAGTACTTC	CASSQDQFKTEGTDETQYF	TRBV3-1/TRBV3-2	TRBJ2-5	-	-
TGTGCCACCAGTGATTTAGGCCCGGGAGAGAGATCTTATGAGCAGTTCTTC	CATSDLGPGERSYEQFF	TRBV24-1	TRBJ2-1	-	-
TGTGCCAGCAGCTACGACAGGATCGGGGAGCTGTTTTTT	CASSYDRIGELFF	TRBV5-5	TRBJ2-2	-	-